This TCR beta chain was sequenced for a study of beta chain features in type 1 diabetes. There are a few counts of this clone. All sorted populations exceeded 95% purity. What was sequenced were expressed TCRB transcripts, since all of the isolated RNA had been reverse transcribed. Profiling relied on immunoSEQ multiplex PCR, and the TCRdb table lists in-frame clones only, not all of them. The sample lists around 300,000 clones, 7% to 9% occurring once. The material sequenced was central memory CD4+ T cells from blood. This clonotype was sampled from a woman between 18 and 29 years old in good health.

As DNA, the CDR3 is TGTGCCGTGGCCGGGCCTAGCTCTGGGGCCAACGTCCTGACTTTC. It translates to CAVAGPSSGANVLTF. The chain has TRBV6-1 and TRBJ2-6; D ambiguous. This CDR3 region has 15 residues. Germline loops: CDR1 MNHNS, CDR2 SASEGT. The ends were cut back, 11 bases at V and 0 bases at J, with 14 bases in the middle.